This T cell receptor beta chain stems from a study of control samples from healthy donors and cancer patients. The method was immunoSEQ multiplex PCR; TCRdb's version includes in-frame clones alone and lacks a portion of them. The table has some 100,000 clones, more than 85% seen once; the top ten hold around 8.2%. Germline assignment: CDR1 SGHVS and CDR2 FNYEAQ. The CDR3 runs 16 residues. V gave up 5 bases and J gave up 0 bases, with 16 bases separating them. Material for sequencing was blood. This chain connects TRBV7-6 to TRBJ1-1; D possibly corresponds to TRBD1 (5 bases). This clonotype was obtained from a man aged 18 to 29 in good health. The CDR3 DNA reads TGTGCCAGCAGCGAGACGGGGCACGCAATGAACACTGAAGCTTTCTTT. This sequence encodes CASSETGHAMNTEAFF.